This TCR beta chain was captured in a study of CXCR3-negative and CXCR3-positive naive CD8 T cells. Whole-study context: For each library, about 1.5 +/- 0.3 million TRB reads were obtained, about 135 million in total.

General observations from the study: Diversity was high in both naive subsets and much lower in memory cells.

Triplicate sorting captured about 300,000 cells each from every CD8+ T cell subset. Remarks on this clonotype: Its antigen is not known.

The germline CDR1 and CDR2 sequences are MNHEY and SMNVEV (reference sequence). This CDR3 spans 16 amino acids. It was by 5' RACE with UMI labels that the TRB cDNA libraries were prepared. TCRdb processed the 5' RACE reads again and assigns one entry to each CDR3 protein, with no DNA. Recorded here are 40,000 to 45,000 distinct CDR3 sequences; the top ten clones represent roughly 14%. Material for sequencing was memory CD8+ T cells from blood. This receptor was identified in a human donor in good health. Some clones in this sample may be carry-over from other donors' samples. V gene TRBV27 combines with J gene TRBJ2-3; TCRdb's assignment of TRBD2 cannot be checked, as there is no DNA. CDR3 in amino acids: CASSWEAGGTPDTQYF.